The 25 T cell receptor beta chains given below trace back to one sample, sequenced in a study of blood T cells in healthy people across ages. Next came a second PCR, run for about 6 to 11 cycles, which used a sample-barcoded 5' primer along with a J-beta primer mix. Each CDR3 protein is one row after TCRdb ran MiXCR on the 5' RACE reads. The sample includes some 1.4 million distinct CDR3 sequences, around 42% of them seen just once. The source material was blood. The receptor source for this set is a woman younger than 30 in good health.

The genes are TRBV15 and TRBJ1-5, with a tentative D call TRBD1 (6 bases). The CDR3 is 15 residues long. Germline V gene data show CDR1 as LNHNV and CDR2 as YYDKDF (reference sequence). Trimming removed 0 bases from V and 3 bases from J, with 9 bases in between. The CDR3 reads CATSRDRDTNQPQHF. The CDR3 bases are TGTGCCACCAGCAGAGATCGGGACACCAATCAGCCCCAGCATTTT.

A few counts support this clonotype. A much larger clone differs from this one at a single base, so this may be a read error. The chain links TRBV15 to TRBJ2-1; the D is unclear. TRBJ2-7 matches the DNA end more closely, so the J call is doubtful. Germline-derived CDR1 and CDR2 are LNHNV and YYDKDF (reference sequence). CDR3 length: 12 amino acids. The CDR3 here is CATSRPYNEQYF. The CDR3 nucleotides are TGTGCCACCAGCAGACCCTACAATGAGCAGTACTTC.

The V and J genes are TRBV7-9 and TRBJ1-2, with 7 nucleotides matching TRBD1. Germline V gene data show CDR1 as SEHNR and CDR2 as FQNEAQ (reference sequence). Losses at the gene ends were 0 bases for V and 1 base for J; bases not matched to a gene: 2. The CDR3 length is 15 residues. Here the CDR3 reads CASSLANRGNYGYTF. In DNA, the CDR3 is TGTGCCAGCAGCTTAGCGAACAGGGGTAACTATGGCTACACCTTC.

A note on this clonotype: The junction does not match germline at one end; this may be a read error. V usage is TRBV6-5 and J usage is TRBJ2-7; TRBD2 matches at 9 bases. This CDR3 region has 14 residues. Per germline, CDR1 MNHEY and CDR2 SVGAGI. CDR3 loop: CASSPSGLAYGQYF. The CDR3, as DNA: TGTGCCAGCAGCCCTTCGGGACTAGCCTACGGGCAGTACTTC.

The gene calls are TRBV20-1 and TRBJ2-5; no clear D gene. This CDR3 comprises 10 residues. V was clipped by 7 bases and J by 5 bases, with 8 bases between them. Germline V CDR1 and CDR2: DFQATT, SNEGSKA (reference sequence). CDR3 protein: CSVPLETQYF. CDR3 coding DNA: TGCAGTGTTCCGTTGGAGACCCAGTACTTC.

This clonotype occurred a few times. CDR3 region: CSARAATSGPSYEQYF. In DNA form, the CDR3 reads TGCAGTGCTAGGGCGGCTACTAGCGGGCCCAGCTACGAGCAGTACTTC. The rearrangement joins TRBV20-1 to TRBJ2-7; 9 bases map to TRBD2. J gave up 3 bases and V 3 bases, and 12 bases lay outside the gene matches. The CDR3 is made up of 16 amino acids. Germline V CDR1 and CDR2: DFQATT, SNEGSKA (reference sequence).

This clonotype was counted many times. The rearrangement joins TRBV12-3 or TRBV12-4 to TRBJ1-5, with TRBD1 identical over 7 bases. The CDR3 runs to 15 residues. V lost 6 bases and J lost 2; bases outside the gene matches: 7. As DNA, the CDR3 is TGTGCCAGCAGACGGGACAGTTTCGGCAATCAGCCCCAGCATTTT. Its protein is CASRRDSFGNQPQHF.

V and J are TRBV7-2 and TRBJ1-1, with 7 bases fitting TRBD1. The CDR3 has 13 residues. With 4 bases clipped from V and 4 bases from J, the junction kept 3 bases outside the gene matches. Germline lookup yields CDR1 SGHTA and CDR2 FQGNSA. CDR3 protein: CASSYDRATEAFF. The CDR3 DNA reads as TGTGCCAGCAGCTACGACAGGGCCACTGAAGCTTTCTTT.

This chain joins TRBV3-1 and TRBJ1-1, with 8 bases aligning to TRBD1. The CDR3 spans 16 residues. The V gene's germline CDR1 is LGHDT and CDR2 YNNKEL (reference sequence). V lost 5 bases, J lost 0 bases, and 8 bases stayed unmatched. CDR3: CASSKTGGIMNTEAFF. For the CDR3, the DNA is TGTGCCAGCAGCAAAACAGGGGGGATAATGAACACTGAAGCTTTCTTT.

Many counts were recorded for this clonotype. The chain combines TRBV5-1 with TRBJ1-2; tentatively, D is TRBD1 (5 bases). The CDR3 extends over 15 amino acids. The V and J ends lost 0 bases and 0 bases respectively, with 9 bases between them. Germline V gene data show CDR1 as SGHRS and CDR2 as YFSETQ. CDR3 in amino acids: CASSLDGTANYGYTF. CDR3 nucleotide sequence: TGCGCCAGCAGCTTGGATGGGACGGCTAACTATGGCTACACCTTC.

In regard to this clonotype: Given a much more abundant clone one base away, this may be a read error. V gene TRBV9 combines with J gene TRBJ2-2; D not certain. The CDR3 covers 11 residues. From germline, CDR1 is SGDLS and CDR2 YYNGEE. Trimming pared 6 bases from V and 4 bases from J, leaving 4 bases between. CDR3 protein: CASTGTGELFF. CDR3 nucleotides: TGTGCCAGCACGGGCACCGGGGAGCTGTTTTTT.

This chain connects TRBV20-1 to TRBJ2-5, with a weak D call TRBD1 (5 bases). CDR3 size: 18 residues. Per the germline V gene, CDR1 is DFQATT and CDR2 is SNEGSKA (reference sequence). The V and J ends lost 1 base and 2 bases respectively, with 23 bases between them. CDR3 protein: CSARVYQTVSLRQETQYF. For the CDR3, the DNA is TGCAGTGCTAGAGTTTACCAGACAGTGAGCCTTCGTCAAGAGACCCAGTACTTC.

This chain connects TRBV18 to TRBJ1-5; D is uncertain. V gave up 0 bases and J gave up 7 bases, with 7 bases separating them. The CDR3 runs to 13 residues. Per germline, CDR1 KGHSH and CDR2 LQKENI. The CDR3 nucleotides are TGTGCCAGCTCACCACCGTCTGCCCAGCCCCAGCATTTT. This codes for CASSPPSAQPQHF.

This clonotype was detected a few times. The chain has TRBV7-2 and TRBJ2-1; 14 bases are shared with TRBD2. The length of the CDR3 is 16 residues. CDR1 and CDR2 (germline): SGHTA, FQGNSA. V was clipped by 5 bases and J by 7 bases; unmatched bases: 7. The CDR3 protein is CASSLFGTSGSNEQFF. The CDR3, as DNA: TGTGCCAGCAGCCTATTTGGGACTAGCGGGAGTAATGAGCAGTTCTTC.

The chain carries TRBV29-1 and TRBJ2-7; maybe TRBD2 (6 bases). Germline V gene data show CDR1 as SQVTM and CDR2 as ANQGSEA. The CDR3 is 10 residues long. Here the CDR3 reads CIPGAYEQYF. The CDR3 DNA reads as TGCATCCCGGGGGCCTACGAGCAGTACTTC.

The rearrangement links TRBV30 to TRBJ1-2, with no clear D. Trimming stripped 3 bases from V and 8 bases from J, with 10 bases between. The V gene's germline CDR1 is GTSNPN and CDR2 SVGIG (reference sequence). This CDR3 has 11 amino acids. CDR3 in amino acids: CAWRDPEGYTF. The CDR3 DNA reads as TGTGCCTGGAGGGACCCTGAGGGCTACACCTTC.

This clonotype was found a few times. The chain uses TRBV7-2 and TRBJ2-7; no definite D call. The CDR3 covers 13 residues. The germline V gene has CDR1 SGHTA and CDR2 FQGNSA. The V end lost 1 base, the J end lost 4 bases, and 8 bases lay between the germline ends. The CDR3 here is CASSLVRRYEQYF. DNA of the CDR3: TGTGCCAGCAGCTTAGTACGGAGATACGAGCAGTACTTC.

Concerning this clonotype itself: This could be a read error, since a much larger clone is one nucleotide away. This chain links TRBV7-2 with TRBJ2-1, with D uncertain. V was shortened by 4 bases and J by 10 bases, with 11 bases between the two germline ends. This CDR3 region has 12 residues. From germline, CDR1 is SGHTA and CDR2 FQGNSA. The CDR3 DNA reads TGTGCCAGCAGCTATGCATCCTACGAGCAGTTCTTC. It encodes CASSYASYEQFF.

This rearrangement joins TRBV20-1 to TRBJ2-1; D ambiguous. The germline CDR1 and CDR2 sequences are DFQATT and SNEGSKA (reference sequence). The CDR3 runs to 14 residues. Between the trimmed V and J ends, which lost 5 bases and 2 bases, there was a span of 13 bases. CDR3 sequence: CSARQVSAYNEQFF. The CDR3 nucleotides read TGCAGTGCTCGCCAGGTTTCGGCCTACAATGAGCAGTTCTTC.

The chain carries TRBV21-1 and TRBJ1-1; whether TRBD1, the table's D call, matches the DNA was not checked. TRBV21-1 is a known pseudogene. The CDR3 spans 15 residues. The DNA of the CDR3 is TGTGCCAGCAGCATTACACCGACAGGGTCTACTGAAGCTTTCTTT. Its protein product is CASSITPTGSTEAFF.

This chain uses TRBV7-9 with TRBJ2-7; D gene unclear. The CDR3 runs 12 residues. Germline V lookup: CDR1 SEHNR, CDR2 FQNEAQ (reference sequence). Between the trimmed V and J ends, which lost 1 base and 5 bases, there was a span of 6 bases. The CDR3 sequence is CASSLESNEQYF. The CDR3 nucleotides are TGTGCCAGCAGCTTAGAGTCCAACGAGCAGTACTTC.

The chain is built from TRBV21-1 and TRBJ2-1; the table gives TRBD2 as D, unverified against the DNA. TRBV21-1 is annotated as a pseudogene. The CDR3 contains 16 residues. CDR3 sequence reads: CARGLAGVWLRNEQFF. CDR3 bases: TGTGCCAGGGGACTAGCGGGAGTTTGGTTGAGGAATGAGCAGTTCTTC.

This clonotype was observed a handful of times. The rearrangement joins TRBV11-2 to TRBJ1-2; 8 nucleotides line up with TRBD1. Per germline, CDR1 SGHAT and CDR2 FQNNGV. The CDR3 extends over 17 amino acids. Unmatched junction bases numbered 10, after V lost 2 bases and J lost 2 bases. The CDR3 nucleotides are TGTGCCAGCAGCTTAACGGACAGGGAAATAGGAAACTATGGCTACACCTTC. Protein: CASSLTDREIGNYGYTF.

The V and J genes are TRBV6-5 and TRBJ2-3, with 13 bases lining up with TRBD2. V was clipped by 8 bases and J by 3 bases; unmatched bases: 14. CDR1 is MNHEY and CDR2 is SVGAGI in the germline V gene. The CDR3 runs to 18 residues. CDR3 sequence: CASVDRSPGLAGTDTQYF. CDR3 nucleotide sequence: TGTGCCAGCGTTGATCGAAGCCCGGGACTAGCGGGAACAGATACGCAGTATTTT.

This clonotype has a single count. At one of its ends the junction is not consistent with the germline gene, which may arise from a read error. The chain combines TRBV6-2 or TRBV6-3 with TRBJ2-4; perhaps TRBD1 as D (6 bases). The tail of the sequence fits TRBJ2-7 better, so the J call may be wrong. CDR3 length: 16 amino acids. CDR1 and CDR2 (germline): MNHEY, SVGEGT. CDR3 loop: CAGSYSSSGVGGEQYF. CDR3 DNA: TGTGCCGGCAGTTACTCGAGTTCAGGGGTAGGTGGCGAGCAGTACTTC.